These 20 T cell receptor beta chains originate from one sample sequenced in a study of T-cell reconstitution after alpha-beta-depleted transplantation in children. During its preparation, the TCRbeta library received unique molecular identifiers. One entry per CDR3 protein, called by TCRdb with MiXCR from the PCR reads. This table holds some 840,000 distinct CDR3 sequences, roughly 16% found once. The sequencing here drew on PBMCs, mostly from graft donor cells, taken 360 days after TCRalphabeta/CD19-depleted stem cell transplant. The source is a male patient younger than 18 who had a stem cell transplant for acute lymphoblastic leukemia, so the T cells may come from the graft donor.

Details on this clonotype: The CDR3 does not end in the conserved phenylalanine or tryptophan, so this is likely a read error. The chain links TRBV7-2 to TRBJ2-1; D remains ambiguous. The length of the CDR3 is 15 residues. Between the trimmed V and J ends, which lost 0 bases and 0 bases, there was a span of 6 bases. Germline V gene data show CDR1 as SGHTA and CDR2 as FQGNSA. The CDR3 here is CASSLARSSYNEQFS. The CDR3 DNA reads as TGTGCCAGCAGCTTAGCTAGGAGCTCCTACAATGAGCAGTTCTCC.

This clonotype was seen a handful of times. The V and J genes are TRBV12-3 or TRBV12-4 and TRBJ2-7; D is unclear. V was trimmed by 3 bases and J by 2 bases, leaving 5 bases between them. The CDR3 consists of 12 residues. CDR3 loop: CASSFNTYEQYF. The CDR3 DNA is TGTGCCAGCAGTTTTAACACCTACGAGCAGTACTTC.

V usage is TRBV6-2 or TRBV6-3 and J usage is TRBJ1-2; TRBD1 matches at 8 bases. CDR1 and CDR2 from the germline V gene are MNHEY and SVGEGT. V dropped 2 bases and J dropped 4; count of bases not matched to a gene: 9. The CDR3 is 16 residues long. The CDR3 nucleotides are TGTGCCAGCAGTTACATCGGGACAGGAGGGGTCTATGGCTACACCTTC. It translates to CASSYIGTGGVYGYTF.

This clonotype was seen a few times. Mismatch with germline at one junction end may stem from a read error. The J gene is TRBJ2-7, the V gene TRBV11-2, with a tentative D call TRBD1 (7 bases). This CDR3 has 15 amino acids. Germline assignment: CDR1 SGHAT and CDR2 FQNNGV. The CDR3 here is CASTLADRMGYEQYF. The DNA of the CDR3 is TGTGCCAGCACCTTAGCGGACAGGATGGGCTACGAGCAGTACTTC.

This clonotype was counted between two and nine times. V usage is TRBV20-1 and J usage is TRBJ1-5; possibly TRBD1 for D (6 bases). Germline-derived CDR1 and CDR2 are DFQATT and SNEGSKA (reference sequence). The CDR3 runs 16 residues. Trimming removed 0 bases from V and 3 bases from J, with 15 bases in between. Here the CDR3 reads CSARDRRTAINQPQHF. The CDR3, as DNA: TGCAGTGCTAGAGATAGGAGGACAGCGATCAATCAGCCCCAGCATTTT.

This rearrangement joins TRBV5-1 to TRBJ1-4; 8 nucleotides match TRBD1. Germline CDR1 and CDR2: SGHRS and YFSETQ. The junction had 4 bases not matched to a gene; V was cut back by 3 bases and J by 6 bases. This CDR3 is 14 amino acids long. The CDR3, as DNA: TGCGCCAGCAGCTCTGACAGGGGTTATGAAAAACTGTTTTTT. As protein: CASSSDRGYEKLFF.

About this clonotype itself: A read error may be the cause here, since a much bigger clone is one base away. The gene calls are TRBV20-1 and TRBJ2-7, with D perhaps TRBD1 (5 bases). CDR3 length: 16 amino acids. Germline CDR1 reads DFQATT; CDR2 reads SNEGSKA (reference sequence). CDR3 protein: CSARDKGQARSHEQYF. The CDR3 DNA follows: TGCAGTGCTAGAGATAAGGGGCAGGCCCGCTCCCACGAGCAGTACTTC.

In this sample, this clonotype turned up many times. This CDR3 reads CASSHSGTYNEQFF. The CDR3 bases are TGCGCCAGCAGCCATTCCGGGACCTACAATGAGCAGTTCTTC. The chain is built from TRBV4-1 and TRBJ2-1; D possibly corresponds to TRBD2 (5 bases). Germline CDR1 reads MGHRA; CDR2 reads YSYEKL. The CDR3 covers 14 residues. The V gene lost 3 bases and the J gene lost 2 bases, with 8 bases spanning the gap.

The chain is built from TRBV27 and TRBJ1-5; D remains unclear. The CDR3 extends over 14 amino acids. The ends were cut back, 1 base at V and 0 bases at J, with 4 bases in the middle. The germline gives CDR1 MNHEY, CDR2 SMNVEV (reference sequence). CDR3 protein: CASSLLASNQPQHF. In DNA form, the CDR3 reads TGTGCCAGCAGTTTATTAGCTAGCAATCAGCCCCAGCATTTT.

This chain links TRBV4-1 with TRBJ2-1, with 13 bases identical to TRBD2. V lost 5 bases, J lost 2 bases, and 12 bases stayed unmatched. CDR3 size: 19 residues. Germline CDR1 is MGHRA and CDR2 is YSYEKL. The CDR3 DNA sequence: TGCGCCAGCAGCTACAAAGCCGGGACTAGCGGGACCACCTACAATGAGCAGTTCTTC. It specifies CASSYKAGTSGTTYNEQFF.

This clonotype has just a few counts. The V gene is TRBV7-9, the J gene TRBJ1-2; no firm D call. CDR1 is SEHNR and CDR2 is FQNEAQ in the germline V gene (reference sequence). V was shortened by 0 bases and J by 3 bases, with 8 bases between the two germline ends. The CDR3 has 14 amino acids. Here the CDR3 reads CASSLAKPDYGYTF. CDR3 coding DNA: TGTGCCAGCAGCTTAGCGAAGCCCGACTATGGCTACACCTTC.

A word on this clonotype: Sequence at one end of the junction differs from germline and may be a read error. The V call is TRBV7-9, the J call TRBJ2-7, with D maybe TRBD1 (7 bases). CDR1 is SEHNR, CDR2 FQNEAQ, per germline (reference sequence). The CDR3 is made up of 11 amino acids. CDR3 sequence reads: CASSLRDRLNF. Here the CDR3 DNA reads TGTGCCAGCAGCTTGCGGGACAGACTTAACTTC.

The chain links TRBV4-2 to TRBJ2-1, with 13 positions matching TRBD2. The CDR3 totals 18 residues. V was pared by 0 bases and J by 1 base, with 3 bases of the junction left unmatched. Germline V CDR1 and CDR2: LGHNA, YNFKEQ. The CDR3 protein is CASSQERTSGGSYNEQFF. CDR3 bases: TGTGCCAGCAGCCAAGAGAGGACTAGCGGGGGATCCTACAATGAGCAGTTCTTC.

V and J are TRBV10-3 and TRBJ1-6, with a possible D match to TRBD1 (5 bases). The germline V gene has CDR1 ENHRY and CDR2 SYGVKD. The CDR3 covers 12 residues. Trimming removed 11 bases from V and 7 bases from J, with 12 bases in between. CDR3 amino acids: CASGGENSPLHF. The CDR3 bases are TGTGCCTCCGGGGGGGAGAATTCACCCCTCCACTTT.

This clonotype was seen repeatedly, ten times or more. V is TRBV29-1 and J is TRBJ2-7; 8 positions agree with TRBD1. The CDR3 is made up of 13 amino acids. Trimming removed 7 bases from V and 1 base from J; junction bases left unmatched: 6. Per germline, CDR1 SQVTM and CDR2 ANQGSEA. This chain's CDR3 is CSGSTGGSYEQYF. DNA for the CDR3: TGCAGCGGTAGTACAGGGGGTTCCTACGAGCAGTACTTC.

This clonotype was seen a handful of times. The rearrangement links TRBV12-3 or TRBV12-4 to TRBJ1-1; maybe TRBD1 (6 bases). The CDR3 is 16 residues long. The V end was cut by 7 bases, the J end by 3 bases, with 21 bases between. The CDR3 region is CASIARRGLRYTEAFF. The CDR3, as DNA: TGTGCCAGCATCGCCCGGAGGGGGTTACGGTACACTGAAGCTTTCTTT.

This sequence joins TRBV11-1 and TRBJ2-1; D unclear. The CDR3 has 16 amino acids. Looked up from germline, CDR1 is SGHAT and CDR2 is FQDESV (reference sequence). V shed 2 bases and J shed 4 bases, with 15 bases lying between them. The CDR3 bases are TGTGCCAGCAGCTTAATCGGGCTAAGGGTTTACAATGAGCAGTTCTTC. Translated: CASSLIGLRVYNEQFF.

There are a few counts of this clonotype. The genes are TRBV5-1 and TRBJ2-3; 8 bases map to TRBD2. The V and J ends lost 4 bases and 3 bases, in that order; junction bases with no gene match: 25. The CDR3 has 21 amino acids. Germline CDR1 and CDR2: SGHRS and YFSETQ. The CDR3 here is CASSVPRVLKESGSATDTQYF. As DNA, the CDR3 is TGCGCCAGCAGCGTGCCGCGGGTCCTCAAGGAAAGCGGGAGTGCGACAGATACGCAGTATTTT.

This clonotype showed up just a few times. This chain joins TRBV7-6 and TRBJ2-7, with D possibly being TRBD1 (5 bases). Germline V lookup: CDR1 SGHVS, CDR2 FNYEAQ. The length of the CDR3 is 13 residues. Trimming left V 5 bases short and J 5 bases short, with 13 bases between. Written as DNA, the CDR3 is TGTGCCAGCAGCGGATACCAGGGAAACGAGCAGTACTTC. It translates to CASSGYQGNEQYF.

This clonotype was found a few times. The DNA for the CDR3 is TGCAGTGCTAGAGATCGAGCAGGGGCCACCGGGGAGCTGTTTTTT. Translated: CSARDRAGATGELFF. J is TRBJ2-2 and V is TRBV20-1; D possibly corresponds to TRBD1 (6 bases). Germline assignment: CDR1 DFQATT and CDR2 SNEGSKA (reference sequence). V lost 0 bases, J lost 4 bases, and 12 bases lay in between. The CDR3 loop spans 15 amino acids.